This TCR beta chain was identified in a study of blood T cell repertoires in COVID-19. For the study at large: Specimens from acute and convalescent COVID-19 originated in the United States, Italy and Spain. Nucleic acid was either cDNA or gDNA, and it came from T cells, B-cell-depleted T cells, or PBMCs.

In the authors' workflow: Estimation of nucleated cell counts was performed using reference gene primer amplification. The method was immunoSEQ multiplex PCR; TCRdb's version includes in-frame clones alone and lacks a portion of them. V, J and clone size reflect that table, while D and trimming were determined from the DNA. Of 55,000 to 75,000 clones in the sample, about three quarters were seen once. The CDR3 extends over 16 amino acids. V lost 1 base and J lost 7; bases outside the gene matches: 7. CDR1 SGHKS and CDR2 YYEKEE come from the germline V gene (reference sequence). The V call is TRBV5-5, the J call TRBJ1-6; TRBD1 matches at 8 bases. The source of this sequence is a man aged 80 or over with acute or convalescent COVID-19. Material: peripheral blood. Written as DNA, the CDR3 is TGTGCCAGCAGCTTGTACCGACAGGGGTCCAATTCACCCCTCCACTTT. Protein product: CASSLYRQGSNSPLHF.